In its sample, the clone carrying this T cell receptor (beta chain) is large (0.1 to 1%). Antigen specificity is unknown. The CDR3 is made up of 12 amino acids. Per germline, CDR1 KGHSH and CDR2 LQKENI. The V end was cut by 3 bases, the J end by 8 bases, with 10 bases between. Patient tissue came from resections in Japan or China, 2014–2017. Histologic diagnosis was independently verified by two lung pathologists. Sequencing was performed with immunoSEQ multiplex PCR; in TCRdb, only in-frame clones are kept and a portion is missing. The data show about 5,000 clones, 70% to 90% seen once. This sample stems from a study of immune evolution from preneoplasia to lung adenocarcinoma. Study-wide findings and caveats: From normal lung to invasive adenocarcinoma, top clone frequencies appeared to decrease.

Input material: FFPE adjacent normal lung tissue. This rearrangement joins TRBV18 to TRBJ1-2, with D perhaps TRBD1 (6 bases). The clonotype was recovered from a person aged 65 to 79 with lung adenocarcinoma. Written as DNA, the CDR3 is TGTGCCAGCTCACCCGACAGGAGCGGCTACACCTTC. As protein: CASSPDRSGYTF. The entire variable domain, with the rest obtained from reference TRBV18 and TRBJ1-2, is as follows: NAGVMQNPRHLVRRRGQEARLRCSPMKGHSHVYWYRQLPEEGLKFMVYLQKENIIDESGMPKERFSAEFPKEGPSILRIQQVVRGDSAAYFCASSPDRSGYTFGSGTRLTVV.